Listed below are T cell receptor beta chains from one sample, sequenced in a study of blood T cell repertoires in COVID-19. This table comes from immunoSEQ multiplex PCR, and its TCRdb copy is limited to in-frame clones, with some not included. There are fewer than 300,000 clones in the sample; 70% to 90% occur only once, and around 0.78% lies in the top ten. The source material was peripheral blood. The origin of the receptors is a woman in her twenties or thirties with acute or convalescent COVID-19. The CDR3 runs from the conserved cysteine through the conserved F or W. Each record gives: CDR3 DNA, CDR3 protein, V gene, J gene, clone size, D gene. D genes are given only for firm matches. The size field is filled for only some rows; it gives once, few, many or a size class.

cdr3_nt: TGTGCCAGCTCACCACTCCCGACAGGGGGCGGAAAGCTCTATGGCTACACCTTC
cdr3_aa: CASSPLPTGGGKLYGYTF
v_call: TRBV18
j_call: TRBJ1-2
clone_size: .
d_call: TRBD1

cdr3_nt: TGTGCCAGCAGCTTAGGGCCTGGAAACACCATATATTTT
cdr3_aa: CASSLGPGNTIYF
v_call: TRBV11-2
j_call: TRBJ1-3
clone_size: .
d_call: .

cdr3_nt: TGCGCCAGCCGCGTAGGGACTAGCGGGAGGGCCGGCTACAATGAGCAGTTCTTC
cdr3_aa: CASRVGTSGRAGYNEQFF
v_call: TRBV5-1
j_call: TRBJ2-1
clone_size: .
d_call: TRBD2

cdr3_nt: TGTGCCACCAGTGTTTTGGACGGGTATACGCAGTATTTT
cdr3_aa: CATSVLDGYTQYF
v_call: TRBV24-1
j_call: TRBJ2-3
clone_size: .
d_call: .

cdr3_nt: TGTGCCAGCACCGACAGGGTCGAGCAGTACTTC
cdr3_aa: CASTDRVEQYF
v_call: TRBV7-9
j_call: TRBJ2-7
clone_size: few
d_call: TRBD1

cdr3_nt: TGTGCCACCCGGACGGGGGGAGTCAACGAGCAGTACTTC
cdr3_aa: CATRTGGVNEQYF
v_call: TRBV27
j_call: TRBJ2-7
clone_size: .
d_call: TRBD2

cdr3_nt: TGCAGCGTTCTCCGGGACAACTCCTACAATGAGCAGTTCTTC
cdr3_aa: CSVLRDNSYNEQFF
v_call: TRBV29-1
j_call: TRBJ2-1
clone_size: once
d_call: .

cdr3_nt: TGTGCCAGTACCGGGGCGATCCTCGGGAGCTCCTATAATTCACCCCTCCACTTT
cdr3_aa: CASTGAILGSSYNSPLHF
v_call: TRBV19
j_call: TRBJ1-6
clone_size: .
d_call: .

cdr3_nt: TGTGCCAGCAGCTCCGGACAGCGACCTAGGGATCAGTATTTT
cdr3_aa: CASSSGQRPRDQYF
v_call: TRBV5-8
j_call: TRBJ2-3
clone_size: once
d_call: .

cdr3_nt: TGTGCCAGCAGTGCCGCCGCGACAGGGGTAAATTCACCCCTCCACTTT
cdr3_aa: CASSAAATGVNSPLHF
v_call: TRBV9
j_call: TRBJ1-6
clone_size: .
d_call: TRBD1

cdr3_nt: TGTGCCAGCAGTCCACCCCGGGACAGGGTGTACGAGCAGTACTTC
cdr3_aa: CASSPPRDRVYEQYF
v_call: TRBV25-1
j_call: TRBJ2-7
clone_size: .
d_call: TRBD1

cdr3_nt: TGTGCCAGCAGTTACAGTTTGGGGGGTGGTGAAAAACTGTTTTTT
cdr3_aa: CASSYSLGGGEKLFF
v_call: TRBV6-5
j_call: TRBJ1-4
clone_size: once
d_call: .

cdr3_nt: TGTGCCAGTAGTATAGACCCAACAGGGTTGGCTTTCTTT
cdr3_aa: CASSIDPTGLAFF
v_call: TRBV19
j_call: TRBJ1-1
clone_size: .
d_call: .

cdr3_nt: TGTGCCAGCAGTGCCCTTAGCTCCTATAATTCACCCCTCCACTTT
cdr3_aa: CASSALSSYNSPLHF
v_call: TRBV6-1
j_call: TRBJ1-6
clone_size: .
d_call: .

cdr3_nt: TGCGCCAGCAGCTCTCCAGGTCAAGAGACCCAGTACTTC
cdr3_aa: CASSSPGQETQYF
v_call: TRBV5-1
j_call: TRBJ2-5
clone_size: few
d_call: .

cdr3_nt: TGTGCCAGTAGTATACGGACAGGGGGCAGCTATGGCTACACCTTC
cdr3_aa: CASSIRTGGSYGYTF
v_call: TRBV19
j_call: TRBJ1-2
clone_size: .
d_call: TRBD1

cdr3_nt: TGTGCCAGCAGTGCCTGGGACAGGGGTGGAAGAGATACGCAGTATTTT
cdr3_aa: CASSAWDRGGRDTQYF
v_call: TRBV25-1
j_call: TRBJ2-3
clone_size: few
d_call: TRBD1

cdr3_nt: TGTGCCAGCAGTGAACGCGTTGGTGGCTACACCTTC
cdr3_aa: CASSERVGGYTF
v_call: TRBV25-1
j_call: TRBJ1-2
clone_size: .
d_call: .

cdr3_nt: TGTGCCAGCAGCTTACGACTGCAGTCCTTCGAGCAGTACTTC
cdr3_aa: CASSLRLQSFEQYF
v_call: TRBV5-4
j_call: TRBJ2-7
clone_size: .
d_call: .

cdr3_nt: TGTGCCAGTCAAGAGGCCAGACTAATGGGGGAGCAGTACTTC
cdr3_aa: CASQEARLMGEQYF
v_call: TRBV19
j_call: TRBJ2-7
clone_size: .
d_call: .

cdr3_nt: TGTGCCAGCAGCTGGGACAGGGGGCTCGACGAGCAGTACTTC
cdr3_aa: CASSWDRGLDEQYF
v_call: TRBV5-6
j_call: TRBJ2-7
clone_size: .
d_call: TRBD1

cdr3_nt: TGCGCCAGCAATAGCGGGACTATCCTCACCGGGGAGCTGTTTTTT
cdr3_aa: CASNSGTILTGELFF
v_call: TRBV5-1
j_call: TRBJ2-2
clone_size: .
d_call: TRBD2

cdr3_nt: TGTGCCATCAGTGAAAACCCCCTTCCCGGACAGGGGGAGCATTTT
cdr3_aa: CAISENPLPGQGEHF
v_call: TRBV10-3
j_call: TRBJ1-5
clone_size: .
d_call: TRBD1

cdr3_nt: TGTGCCAGCAGCAAAGGGGGACAGGGGTGCCAAGAGACCCAGTACTTC
cdr3_aa: CASSKGGQGCQETQYF
v_call: TRBV21-1
j_call: TRBJ2-5
clone_size: .
d_call: .

cdr3_nt: TGTGCCACCAGCAGAGATTTTATAGCCTACGAGCAGTACTTC
cdr3_aa: CATSRDFIAYEQYF
v_call: TRBV15
j_call: TRBJ2-7
clone_size: .
d_call: .

cdr3_nt: TGTGCCAGCAGCTTAACGGTGGAGTCCTACAATGAGCAGTTCTTC
cdr3_aa: CASSLTVESYNEQFF
v_call: TRBV7-2
j_call: TRBJ2-1
clone_size: .
d_call: .

cdr3_nt: TGTGCCAGCAGCTCTAGCGGGAGTGCGTCGGGCGAGCAGTACTTC
cdr3_aa: CASSSSGSASGEQYF
v_call: TRBV7-2
j_call: TRBJ2-7
clone_size: .
d_call: TRBD2

cdr3_nt: TGCGCCAGCAGTGAGAGTAGCGGGAGGGCCGGTGAGCAGTTCTTC
cdr3_aa: CASSESSGRAGEQFF
v_call: TRBV10-1
j_call: TRBJ2-1
clone_size: many
d_call: TRBD2

cdr3_nt: TGTGCCACCAGTGATCTGACTAGCGGGAGAGCAGATACGCAGTATTTT
cdr3_aa: CATSDLTSGRADTQYF
v_call: TRBV24-1
j_call: TRBJ2-3
clone_size: .
d_call: TRBD2

cdr3_nt: TGCGCCAGCAGGATGGACAGGGTCGATACGCAGTATTTT
cdr3_aa: CASRMDRVDTQYF
v_call: TRBV5-1
j_call: TRBJ2-3
clone_size: .
d_call: TRBD1

cdr3_nt: TGTGCCAGCAGCTTGGCCCCTTTGTTTGGAAACACCATATATTTT
cdr3_aa: CASSLAPLFGNTIYF
v_call: TRBV7-9
j_call: TRBJ1-3
clone_size: .
d_call: .

cdr3_nt: TGTGCCAGCAGCGCCCGTCTGGGACTAGCGGGAGAGACCCAGTACTTC
cdr3_aa: CASSARLGLAGETQYF
v_call: TRBV9
j_call: TRBJ2-5
clone_size: .
d_call: TRBD2

cdr3_nt: TGTGCCATCAGTGAGTCACTTTTAGCGGGAGGCTACGAGCAGTACTTC
cdr3_aa: CAISESLLAGGYEQYF
v_call: TRBV10-3
j_call: TRBJ2-7
clone_size: .
d_call: TRBD2